Presented here are 31 T cell receptor beta chains from one specimen sequenced in a study of OX40 agonist ivuxolimab in advanced cancers. The protocol was immunoSEQ multiplex PCR, while the TCRdb copy is restricted to in-frame clones and leaves out a portion. Among 100,000 to 150,000 clones listed, roughly 90% were seen once. The specimen was CD4+ or CD8+ T cells sorted from blood, collected in a trial of the OX40 agonist ivuxolimab. Receptor source: an adult with an advanced solid tumor such as melanoma, head and neck, liver or kidney cancer.

The chain employs TRBV5-1 and TRBJ1-2; D gene uncertain. Deletions cut 0 bases from V and 3 bases from J, with 12 bases between. Germline V gene data show CDR1 as SGHRS and CDR2 as YFSETQ. The CDR3 spans 15 residues. CDR3 in amino acids: CASSLAPGNYYGYTF. CDR3 in DNA: TGCGCCAGCAGCTTGGCTCCGGGGAACTACTATGGCTACACCTTC.

The chain uses TRBV14 and TRBJ2-7, with D possibly TRBD1 on 6 matching bases. The CDR3 totals 17 residues. The germline V and J ends were trimmed by 2 bases and 3 bases, with 20 bases remaining between them. The germline gives CDR1 SGHDN, CDR2 FVKESK. The CDR3 DNA is TGTGCCAGCAGCCAATTTCGGCAGGGGAATTTCGTCTACGAGCAGTACTTC. Its protein product is CASSQFRQGNFVYEQYF.

The V and J genes are TRBV11-2 and TRBJ2-7; D tentatively fits TRBD1 or TRBD2 (5 bases each). With 4 bases removed from V and 2 bases from J, the gap between germline ends came to 15 bases. This CDR3 has 15 amino acids. Per the germline V gene, CDR1 is SGHAT and CDR2 is FQNNGV. CDR3 sequence reads: CASSSAGTGTYEQYF. CDR3 nucleotide sequence: TGTGCCAGCAGCTCAGCCGGGACGGGGACCTACGAGCAGTACTTC.

The CDR3 coding sequence is TGCGCCAGCACCTTCACCAGGGGACAGGGAATGGATACGCAGTATTTT. Residues: CASTFTRGQGMDTQYF. The V and J genes are TRBV5-1 and TRBJ2-3; TRBD1 matches 9 bases. The CDR3 is made up of 16 amino acids. Trimming cost V 6 bases and J 6 bases; bases outside gene matches: 14. The germline V gene encodes CDR1 SGHRS and CDR2 YFSETQ.

Notes on this clone: Germline is not matched at one junction end, which may reflect a read error. The chain joins TRBV7-2 to TRBJ1-5; 7 bases match TRBD1. The germline V gene encodes CDR1 SGHTA and CDR2 FQGNSA. CDR3 length equals 14 residues. The DNA for the CDR3 is TGTGCCAGCAGCTCCCGACAGGGCAACCAGCCCCAGCATTTT. Protein product: CASSSRQGNQPQHF.

The chain uses TRBV30 and TRBJ2-5, with unresolved D. Germline V gene data show CDR1 as GTSNPN and CDR2 as SVGIG (reference sequence). The CDR3 has 13 residues. V was shortened by 1 base and J by 2 bases, with 8 bases between the two germline ends. CDR3 sequence: CAWSASAQETQYF. CDR3 coding DNA: TGTGCCTGGAGTGCCAGTGCGCAAGAGACCCAGTACTTC.

The gene calls are TRBV5-1 and TRBJ1-1; TRBD1 is a possible D gene (5 bases). Looked up from germline, CDR1 is SGHRS and CDR2 is YFSETQ. The V gene lost 5 bases and the J gene lost 0 bases, with 11 bases spanning the gap. The CDR3 has 14 amino acids. CDR3: CASSSGRMNTEAFF. The CDR3 DNA sequence: TGCGCCAGCAGTTCGGGACGGATGAACACTGAAGCTTTCTTT. Full variable domain (rest looked up from reference TRBV5-1 and TRBJ1-1): KAGVTQTPRYLIKTRGQQVTLSCSPISGHRSVSWYQQTPGQGLQFLFEYFSETQRNKGNFPGRFSGRQFSNSRSEMNVSTLELGDSALYLCASSSGRMNTEAFFGQGTRLTVV.

On this clone itself: In the same sample, other DNA sequences code for this CDR3. This rearrangement joins TRBV6-1 to TRBJ1-4; no clear D. Per the germline V gene, CDR1 is MNHNS and CDR2 is SASEGT. The V and J ends lost 0 bases and 0 bases respectively, with 5 bases between them. The CDR3 length is 15 residues. This CDR3 reads CASSEAGATNEKLFF. In DNA form, the CDR3 reads TGTGCCAGCAGTGAAGCCGGGGCAACTAATGAAAAACTGTTTTTT.

The chain is built from TRBV28 and TRBJ2-1; 7 nucleotides line up with TRBD2. Germline V gene lookup returns CDR1 MDHEN and CDR2 SYDVKM. CDR3 length equals 15 residues. After removal of 3 bases from V and 3 bases from J, the junction contained 5 bases not matched to a gene. The CDR3 nucleotides are TGTGCCAGCAGTTTTAACGGCGGGAGCTACAATGAGCAGTTCTTC. Protein product: CASSFNGGSYNEQFF.

The J gene is TRBJ2-2, the V gene TRBV5-1; TRBD1 agrees at 10 bases. The germline CDR1 and CDR2 sequences are SGHRS and YFSETQ. J was trimmed by 5 bases and V by 4 bases; bases with no gene match: 8. The CDR3 totals 16 residues. In nucleotides, the CDR3 is TGCGCCAGCAGCCAATTAGGACAGGGGGGTACCGGGGAGCTGTTTTTT. It specifies CASSQLGQGGTGELFF.

This clone was observed once. The chain joins TRBV28 to TRBJ2-5; TRBD2 matches at 9 bases. The CDR3 consists of 18 residues. With V trimmed by 1 base and J by 5 bases, 14 bases remained unmatched. Germline V CDR1 and CDR2: MDHEN, SYDVKM. The chain's CDR3 is CASSLSSGGSGSWETQYF. The CDR3 coding sequence is TGTGCCAGCAGTTTATCCTCCGGGGGTAGCGGGAGTTGGGAGACCCAGTACTTC.

J is TRBJ1-1 and V is TRBV7-2; D gene ambiguous. CDR1 SGHTA and CDR2 FQGNSA come from the germline V gene. The length of the CDR3 is 12 residues. V dropped 4 bases and J dropped 4 bases, with 7 bases sitting between them. The CDR3 coding sequence is TGTGCCAGCAGCTCATCCGGCACTGAAGCTTTCTTT. It yields the protein CASSSSGTEAFF.

The chain is built from TRBV5-1 and TRBJ2-1, with TRBD2 identical over 10 bases. CDR3 length: 16 amino acids. Germline V gene sequence: CDR1 SGHRS, CDR2 YFSETQ. V dropped 4 bases and J dropped 2; count of bases not matched to a gene: 6. CDR3 sequence reads: CASSNTGTSAYNEQFF. In nucleotides, the CDR3 is TGCGCCAGCAGCAACACCGGGACTAGCGCCTACAATGAGCAGTTCTTC.

This chain connects TRBV28 to TRBJ1-6; D unclear. The CDR3 has 13 amino acids. V lost 8 bases to trimming and J lost 9 bases, with 14 bases between them. CDR1 and CDR2 from the germline V gene are MDHEN and SYDVKM. The CDR3 bases are TGTGCCAGCGGCCTCCGAATAGGTTCACCCCTCCACTTT. This translates into CASGLRIGSPLHF.

The chain couples TRBV7-3 to TRBJ2-5; possibly TRBD1 or TRBD2 for D (5 bases each). The germline V and J ends were trimmed by 0 bases and 11 bases, with 10 bases remaining between them. The CDR3 covers 12 residues. Germline V gene lookup returns CDR1 SGHTA and CDR2 FQGTGA. CDR3 residues: CASSLTEGEQYF. CDR3 nucleotide sequence: TGTGCCAGCAGCTTAACGGAAGGGGAGCAGTACTTC.

The chain combines TRBV7-6 with TRBJ1-4; possible D gene TRBD1, 6 bases. This CDR3 has 15 residues. From germline, CDR1 is SGHVS and CDR2 FNYEAQ. V was trimmed by 5 bases and J by 10 bases, leaving 20 bases between them. The CDR3 loop is CASSPSAGAGRKLFF. CDR3 nucleotide sequence: TGTGCCAGCAGCCCTTCTGCGGGGGCCGGTCGAAAACTGTTTTTT.

The chain carries TRBV6-1 and TRBJ1-1; the D gene is possibly TRBD1 (6 bases). The CDR3 has 15 residues. Trimming took off 5 bases at V and 1 base at J, with 14 bases between the two ends. Germline V CDR1 and CDR2: MNHNS, SASEGT. DNA for the CDR3: TGTGCCAGCAGTTCCTTCTACAGGGAGAACACTGAAGCTTTCTTT. Amino acids: CASSSFYRENTEAFF.

V is TRBV28 and J is TRBJ1-1, with 7 bases lining up with TRBD1. Germline-derived CDR1 and CDR2 are MDHEN and SYDVKM. CDR3 length: 16 residues. V was pared by 6 bases and J by 1 base, with 11 bases of the junction left unmatched. In DNA, the CDR3 is TGTGCCAGCAGGCCGAACAGGGGACGGTCGAACACTGAAGCTTTCTTT. Translation: CASRPNRGRSNTEAFF.

V is TRBV7-9 and J is TRBJ2-7, with 9 bases aligning to TRBD1. Unmatched junction bases numbered 5, after V lost 2 bases and J lost 0 bases. CDR1 is SEHNR, CDR2 FQNEAQ, per germline (reference sequence). The CDR3 has 16 amino acids. The CDR3 sequence: CASSLRGTGISYEQYF. As DNA, the CDR3 is TGTGCCAGCAGCTTAAGGGGGACAGGGATCTCCTACGAGCAGTACTTC.

The rearrangement uses TRBV27 and TRBJ1-1; 9 bases fit TRBD1. The CDR3 extends over 15 amino acids. Germline V CDR1 and CDR2: MNHEY, SMNVEV (reference sequence). V was pared by 5 bases and J by 3 bases, with 7 bases of the junction left unmatched. The DNA of the CDR3 is TGTGCCAGCAGTGTAGGACAGGGGCGCGACACTGAAGCTTTCTTT. The encoded protein is CASSVGQGRDTEAFF.

This clone showed up just once. The CDR3 bases are TGTGCCAGCAGCTTCCAGGGCGACGAGCAGTACTTC. It translates to CASSFQGDEQYF. V and J are TRBV11-3 and TRBJ2-7; the D gene is possibly TRBD1 (5 bases). This CDR3 is 12 amino acids long. Trimming removed 3 bases from V and 5 bases from J, with 8 bases in between. The germline gives CDR1 SGHNT, CDR2 YENEEA.

This clone was counted a single time. Relative to the germline gene, one junction end is altered; a read error may explain this. The gene calls are TRBV11-2 and TRBJ1-1; D is ambiguous. The CDR3 is 12 residues long. Looked up from germline, CDR1 is SGHAT and CDR2 is FQNNGV. The DNA of the CDR3 is TGTGCCAGCAGATTAGCACCCACTGAAGCTTTCTTT. This sequence encodes CASRLAPTEAFF.

This clone is a singleton in its sample. The V call is TRBV7-3, the J call TRBJ2-1; 7 bases align to TRBD1. V was clipped by 5 bases and J by 7 bases; unmatched bases: 8. Germline loops: CDR1 SGHTA, CDR2 FQGTGA. The CDR3 is 14 amino acids. This CDR3 reads CASSPSGGRNEQFF. CDR3 DNA sequence: TGTGCCAGCAGCCCCTCAGGGGGAAGGAATGAGCAGTTCTTC.

V gene TRBV18 combines with J gene TRBJ2-1, with TRBD2 matching over 8 bases. This CDR3 is built from 16 residues. Germline V gene data show CDR1 as KGHSH and CDR2 as LQKENI. The trim removed 2 bases at V and 6 bases at J, leaving 9 bases unmatched. The CDR3 DNA reads as TGTGCCAGCTCACCAACGTTGATAGCGGGGCCCAATGAGCAGTTCTTC. Its translation is CASSPTLIAGPNEQFF.

The rearrangement joins TRBV28 to TRBJ1-2, with 7 bases matching TRBD1. The CDR3 is made up of 14 amino acids. The germline CDR1 and CDR2 sequences are MDHEN and SYDVKM. Germline trimming cut 6 bases from V and 7 bases from J; bases unmatched to any gene: 11. The CDR3 nucleotides are TGTGCCAGCAGGATCGACAGGGTCGTACGTGGCTACACCTTC. As protein: CASRIDRVVRGYTF.

The V gene is TRBV19, the J gene TRBJ2-2; D is perhaps TRBD1 (6 bases). CDR1 LNHDA and CDR2 SQIVND come from the germline V gene (reference sequence). Deletions cut 6 bases from V and 0 bases from J, with 8 bases between. This CDR3 has 14 amino acids. DNA of the CDR3: TGTGCCAGTAGGGACAGCGCGAACACCGGGGAGCTGTTTTTT. It is translated as CASRDSANTGELFF.

The chain's CDR3 is CASSVNILTDTQYF. The CDR3 DNA follows: TGTGCCAGCAGCGTAAACATACTCACAGATACGCAGTATTTT. The genes are TRBV9 and TRBJ2-3; D gene ambiguous. Looked up from germline, CDR1 is SGDLS and CDR2 is YYNGEE. This CDR3 contains 14 residues. V was shortened by 1 base and J by 2 bases, with 8 bases between the two germline ends.

This chain uses TRBV5-8 with TRBJ2-2; 7 nucleotides align to TRBD1. The germline V gene has CDR1 SGHTS and CDR2 YDEGEE. V shed 3 bases and J 5 bases; nucleotides not matched to a gene: 10. CDR3 length: 16 residues. The CDR3: CASSYNLKGATGELFF. The CDR3 DNA reads TGTGCCAGCAGCTACAACTTAAAGGGGGCTACCGGGGAGCTGTTTTTT.

The chain has TRBV18 and TRBJ2-5; 7 positions agree with TRBD1. The CDR3 is 19 amino acids. The germline gives CDR1 KGHSH, CDR2 LQKENI. Unmatched junction bases numbered 20, after V lost 3 bases and J lost 4 bases. CDR3 protein: CASSPTGTASLALGETQYF. The DNA for the CDR3 is TGTGCCAGCTCACCTACCGGGACAGCCTCTTTAGCGTTAGGAGAGACCCAGTACTTC.

This sequence joins TRBV7-9 and TRBJ2-5; D gene ambiguous. Matching the DNA end better, TRBJ2-7 makes the J call doubtful. The CDR3 covers 12 residues. CDR1 SEHNR and CDR2 FQNEAQ come from the germline V gene (reference sequence). Here the CDR3 reads CASSSGVYEQYF. For the CDR3, the DNA is TGTGCCAGCAGCTCGGGCGTCTACGAGCAGTACTTC.

The CDR3 DNA reads TGCGCCAGCAGCTTGGGAGGGAACAATCAGCCCCAGCATTTT. Its protein product is CASSLGGNNQPQHF. The V call is TRBV5-1, the J call TRBJ1-5; no reliable D call. The CDR3 extends over 14 amino acids. In germline, CDR1 is SGHRS, CDR2 YFSETQ. Trimming took 0 bases from V and 3 from J, leaving 7 bases between them.